The subject of this entry is one T cell receptor (beta chain). This sample was taken from a study of blood T cell repertoires in COVID-19. Study as a whole: Acute and convalescent COVID-19 samples came from the United States, Italy and Spain.

Original processing methods: Estimated nucleated cell counts came from reference gene primer amplification. The data were produced by immunoSEQ multiplex PCR, yet TCRdb's version contains in-frame clones alone and is incomplete. V and J calls plus clone size are reproduced from that table; the DNA served to infer D and trimming. The profile covers more than 95,000 clones, with about 82% appearing a single time and approximately 5.3% taken by the ten largest. The V gene's germline CDR1 is SGHRS and CDR2 YFSETQ. CDR3 length: 18 residues. V was cut by 2 bases and J by 0 bases, with 15 bases left in between.

This chain joins TRBV5-1 and TRBJ1-6; D call uncertain. This clonotype was sampled from a human donor in a cohort sampled during active COVID-19. Sequenced material: peripheral blood. CDR3 DNA sequence: TGCGCCAGCAGCTTCCCTGGCGGTCCCAGCTCCTATAATTCACCCCTCCACTTT. The encoded protein is CASSFPGGPSSYNSPLHF.